This T cell receptor (beta chain) was sequenced during a study of blood T cell repertoires in COVID-19 (dated by TCRdb to the early 2020s). About the investigation overall: Samples covering the acute and convalescent phases of COVID-19 were provided by collaborators in the United States, Italy and Spain. The material from the prospective study consisted of cDNA or gDNA derived from T cells, B-cell-depleted T cells, or PBMCs. Subjects who had been exposed to COVID-19, were actively infected with it, or had recovered from it provided the deeply sampled blood TCRbeta repertoires that made up the dataset. A freely available public database, intended as a resource for researchers studying the immune response to SARS-CoV-2, is where the repertoires were released. Samples came from the ongoing ImmuneRACE study (first 160 participants) plus 1,254 subjects from 6 global collaborators. Sample metadata almost always included a de-identified subject ID, COVID-19 status, age in years and sex. HLA class I and class II types, where available, came from metadata supplied by the sample provider rather than from assay-based typing.

V and J lose 1 base and 2 bases, and a span of 8 bases separates them. Measured from the cysteine to the phenylalanine, the CDR3 is 14 residues long. Just CDR3 DNA is preserved here, 42 bases in frame from base 1. As encoded in the germline V gene, CDR1 is SGHTA while CDR2 is FQGNSA. TCRbeta CDR3 regions were amplified from genomic DNA by means of the immunoSEQ Assay, a bias-controlled multiplex PCR. As for how the authors treated the data: The number of nucleated cells in each sample was estimated by amplification of reference gene primers within the assay. To quantify the absolute abundance of each unique TCRbeta CDR3 rearrangement, sequence reads were collapsed and filtered. For each sample, productive Simpson clonality was calculated as the square root of Simpson's diversity index across productive rearrangements. TCRdb carries this immuneACCESS record with in-frame sequences only. Its versions omit some clonotypes, under half of them owing to an unresolved V gene in the studies checked, with the rest unexplained. Clone size and V and J calls were adopted from that table, with D and trimming inferred from the DNA. The sample table holds hundreds of thousands of clones, of which over 70% were seen once. Roughly 7.6% of the sample belongs to the ten largest clones.

Points the paper makes about the study in general: The amount of clinical and demographic metadata varied by source and participant and was provided uncurated.

The collaborating institutions used their own protocols to collect whole blood in K2EDTA tubes. For TCRbeta analysis, collaborators shipped samples as frozen whole blood, isolated PBMCs, or DNA extracted from either of those sample types. About this clone: The clone's antigen remains unknown. One base away there is no much larger clone; base qualities are not given.

Sequenced sample: peripheral blood. The receptor was isolated from a woman aged 45-60 years with acute or convalescent COVID-19. The chain links TRBV7-2 with TRBJ2-5, with no D gene named confidently. Here the CDR3 is given as CASSLDRVQETQYF. The nucleotides are TGTGCCAGCAGCTTAGACAGAGTGCAAGAGACCCAGTACTTC.